This is a list of T cell receptor beta chains from one sample in a study of shared clonotypes between healthy human individuals. Generated by immunoSEQ multiplex PCR, the TCRdb table keeps only in-frame clones and is missing some. The sample includes 950,000 to 1,100,000 clones, approximately 70% of them seen just once. Sequenced material: memory CD4+ T cells sorted from blood. The receptor set was obtained from a man younger than 30 in good health. Both conserved end residues are part of each CDR3. A D gene is named only where the DNA matches it firmly. The size entry is marked missing in some rows and otherwise reads once, few, many or a size class.

j_call clone_size v_call d_call cdr3_aa cdr3_nt
TRBJ2-3 NA TRBV9 NA CASSATIDTQYF TGTGCCAGCAGCGCCACGATAGATACGCAGTATTTT
TRBJ1-1 many TRBV2 NA CASSGTNWNTEAFF TGTGCCAGCAGTGGAACGAACTGGAACACTGAAGCTTTCTTT
TRBJ1-5 NA TRBV28 NA CASSLVLNSPSQPQHF TGTGCCAGCAGTTTAGTCTTAAACAGTCCAAGCCAGCCCCAGCATTTT
TRBJ2-2 NA TRBV9 NA CASSVGPGTSNTGELFF TGTGCCAGCAGCGTAGGCCCCGGGACTTCGAACACCGGGGAGCTGTTTTTT
TRBJ1-6 NA TRBV19 NA CASTSGVGTTLHF TGTGCCAGTACCTCCGGGGTCGGGACAACCCTCCACTTT
TRBJ1-4 NA TRBV5-1 NA CASSLVSGGGFGEKLFF TGCGCCAGCAGCTTGGTTTCCGGCGGGGGCTTCGGTGAAAAACTGTTTTTT
TRBJ2-5 NA TRBV14 TRBD2 CASSPSGGYMQETQYF TGTGCCAGCAGCCCCTCGGGGGGATACATGCAAGAGACCCAGTACTTC
TRBJ1-1 NA TRBV25-1 NA CASSETGLNTEAFF TGTGCCAGCAGTGAAACGGGCTTGAACACTGAAGCTTTCTTT
TRBJ1-2 NA TRBV7-8 NA CASSFGKGTNNYGYTF TGTGCCAGCAGCTTTGGGAAGGGGACAAACAACTATGGCTACACCTTC
TRBJ1-1 few TRBV5-1 TRBD1 CASSVTGGSPEAFF TGCGCCAGCAGCGTGACAGGGGGATCGCCTGAAGCTTTCTTT
TRBJ2-1 NA TRBV5-4 NA CASSLDSKQFF TGTGCCAGCAGCCTGGACTCGAAGCAGTTCTTC
TRBJ2-7 NA TRBV6-5 TRBD1 CASSRTGGGYEQYF TGTGCCAGCAGCCGGACAGGTGGAGGCTACGAGCAGTACTTC
TRBJ1-5 NA TRBV5-3 NA CARSLDITNQPQHF TGTGCCAGAAGCTTGGATATCACCAATCAGCCCCAGCATTTT
TRBJ2-5 few TRBV2 TRBD2 CASSDLAGGPGETQYF TGTGCCAGCAGTGATCTAGCGGGGGGGCCGGGAGAGACCCAGTACTTC
TRBJ1-3 NA TRBV28 NA CASETGGAGGNTIYF TGTGCCAGCGAGACTGGGGGGGCAGGAGGAAACACCATATATTTT
TRBJ1-5 NA TRBV2 NA CASSERQGSQPQHF TGTGCCAGCAGTGAAAGGCAGGGGAGCCAGCCCCAGCATTTT
TRBJ1-3 NA TRBV5-6 TRBD1 CASSTSGQGYTIYF TGTGCCAGCAGCACCTCCGGACAGGGATACACCATATATTTT
TRBJ2-2 NA TRBV5-4 NA CASSLALTAGNTGELFF TGTGCCAGCAGCTTGGCCCTGACTGCTGGGAACACCGGGGAGCTGTTTTTT
TRBJ1-5 NA TRBV15 NA CATSRGQVNQPQHF TGTGCCACCAGCAGAGGGCAGGTGAATCAGCCCCAGCATTTT
TRBJ2-1 NA TRBV28 NA CASSDGSWGRSLNEQFF TGTGCCAGCAGCGACGGGTCGTGGGGGCGCTCGTTGAATGAGCAGTTCTTC
TRBJ2-7 once TRBV30 NA CAWSVHGIIYEQYF TGTGCCTGGAGTGTCCACGGGATAATCTACGAGCAGTACTTC
TRBJ1-3 few TRBV10-3 NA CAISESGGAGNTIYF TGTGCCATCAGTGAGTCAGGGGGAGCTGGAAACACCATATATTTT
TRBJ2-7 NA TRBV5-1 NA CASSLQGLEQYF TGCGCCAGCAGCTTACAGGGACTCGAGCAGTACTTC
TRBJ2-2 NA TRBV27 NA CASKTGLNTGELFF TGTGCCAGCAAGACAGGCCTTAACACCGGGGAGCTGTTTTTT
TRBJ1-2 many TRBV6-5 NA CASSYDRIYGYTF TGTGCCAGCAGTTACGACAGAATCTATGGCTACACCTTC
TRBJ1-1 few TRBV30 NA CAMDEGGTEAFF TGTGCCATGGATGAGGGGGGCACTGAAGCTTTCTTT
TRBJ2-5 NA TRBV5-6 NA CASSPRGTYQETQYF TGTGCCAGCAGCCCCCGGGGGACGTACCAAGAGACCCAGTACTTC
TRBJ2-2 once TRBV19 TRBD1 CASSISGTGVGELFF TGTGCCAGTAGTATAAGTGGGACAGGGGTCGGGGAGCTGTTTTTT
TRBJ1-2 NA TRBV2 NA CASSALMSLYGYTF TGTGCCAGCAGTGCCCTTATGTCCCTCTATGGCTACACCTTC
TRBJ1-2 NA TRBV30 NA CAWSERVNYGYTF TGTGCCTGGAGTGAAAGGGTAAACTATGGCTACACCTTC
TRBJ2-7 NA TRBV30 NA CAWSLKGTYEQYF TGTGCCTGGAGTTTAAAGGGTACCTACGAGCAGTACTTC
TRBJ1-6 NA TRBV5-8 NA CASSPGRPNSPLHF TGTGCCAGCAGCCCAGGACGGCCTAATTCACCCCTCCACTTT
TRBJ2-3 NA TRBV5-1 TRBD2 CASSRTAGGDTQYF TGCGCCAGCAGCCGGACTGCGGGGGGAGATACGCAGTATTTT
TRBJ1-5 NA TRBV5-6 NA CASSIGGRNNQPQHF TGTGCCAGCAGCATTGGGGGCAGGAACAATCAGCCCCAGCATTTT
TRBJ2-3 NA TRBV6-8 NA CASRHRPRVNQDTQYF TGTGCCAGCAGGCACAGGCCCCGGGTAAACCAAGATACGCAGTATTTT
TRBJ2-3 few TRBV6-1 TRBD2 CASSASGYTDTQYF TGTGCCAGCAGTGCTAGCGGGTACACAGATACGCAGTATTTT
TRBJ2-1 NA TRBV11-2 NA CASSLVLVRDYNEQFF TGTGCCAGCAGCTTAGTCCTAGTGAGGGACTACAATGAGCAGTTCTTC
TRBJ2-2 NA TRBV6-1 NA CASRGAGAIGELFF TGTGCCAGCAGGGGAGCCGGGGCGATAGGGGAGCTGTTTTTT
TRBJ1-5 few TRBV19 NA CASTEEVNQPQHF TGTGCCAGTACCGAGGAGGTAAATCAGCCCCAGCATTTT
TRBJ2-5 NA TRBV7-2 NA CASGMRGYQETQYF TGTGCCAGCGGTATGAGGGGATACCAAGAGACCCAGTACTTC
TRBJ1-2 few TRBV15 NA CATSPTALQGHYGYTF TGTGCCACCAGCCCAACTGCACTACAGGGACACTATGGCTACACCTTC
TRBJ2-1 NA TRBV29-1 NA CSGRRIYNEQFF TGCAGCGGAAGGAGGATATACAATGAGCAGTTCTTC
TRBJ1-6 NA TRBV6-6 TRBD1 CASRYTGDNSPLHF TGTGCCAGCAGATACACAGGGGACAATTCACCCCTCCACTTT
TRBJ2-7 NA TRBV5-3 TRBD2 CARSQSGRLKGQYF TGTGCCAGAAGCCAGAGCGGGAGGTTAAAGGGGCAGTACTTC
TRBJ2-5 few TRBV7-8 NA CASSSNLPRETQYF TGTGCCAGCAGCTCTAATCTCCCTCGGGAGACCCAGTACTTC